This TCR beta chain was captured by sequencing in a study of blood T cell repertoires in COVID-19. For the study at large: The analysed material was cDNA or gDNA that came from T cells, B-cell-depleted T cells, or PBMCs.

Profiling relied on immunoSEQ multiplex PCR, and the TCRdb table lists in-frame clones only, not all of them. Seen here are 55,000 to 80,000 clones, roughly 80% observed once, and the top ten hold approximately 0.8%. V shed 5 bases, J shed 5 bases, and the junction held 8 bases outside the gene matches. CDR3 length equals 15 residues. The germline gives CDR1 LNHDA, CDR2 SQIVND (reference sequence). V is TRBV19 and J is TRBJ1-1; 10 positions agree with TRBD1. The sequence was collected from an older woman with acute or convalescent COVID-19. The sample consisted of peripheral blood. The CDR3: CASSPVGTGVTEAFF. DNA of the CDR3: TGTGCCAGTAGTCCGGTGGGGACAGGGGTGACTGAAGCTTTCTTT.